This T cell receptor beta chain was profiled in a study of T cells in Graves' hyperthyroidism and ophthalmopathy. Amplified TCR beta CDR3 regions came from RNA transcripts. First-round RT-PCR with HTBI primers amplified the TCR CDR3 region. A single record per CDR3 protein comes from TCRdb applying MiXCR to the multiplex PCR reads. The sample shows hundreds of thousands of distinct CDR3 sequences, roughly 17% of them seen only once. This clonotype has a handful of counts. From germline, CDR1 is SNHLY and CDR2 FYNNEI. The CDR3 is 18 residues long. J lost 3 bases, V lost 4 bases, and 9 bases had no gene match. Diagnostic decisions used clinical symptoms, serum thyroxine and TRAb, thyroid ultrasound and orbital computed tomography.

The chain combines TRBV2 with TRBJ1-6, with 10 bases matching TRBD1. The sequence derives from a woman in her 30s with Graves' hyperthyroidism. Sequencing was carried out using blood. The CDR3 nucleotides read TGTGCCAGCAGTGGTCCCCTTGGACAGGGGGTCTATAATTCACCCCTCCACTTT. It codes for CASSGPLGQGVYNSPLHF.